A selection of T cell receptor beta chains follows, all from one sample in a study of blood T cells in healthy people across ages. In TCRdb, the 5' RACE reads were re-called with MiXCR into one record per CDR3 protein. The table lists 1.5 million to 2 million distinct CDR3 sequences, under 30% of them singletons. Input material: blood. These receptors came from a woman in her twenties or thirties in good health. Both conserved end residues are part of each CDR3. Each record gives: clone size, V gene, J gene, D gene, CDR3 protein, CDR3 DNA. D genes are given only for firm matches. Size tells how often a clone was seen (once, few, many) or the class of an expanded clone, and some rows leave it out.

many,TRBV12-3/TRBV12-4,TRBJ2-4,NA,CASSFDSLAKNIQYF,TGTGCCAGCAGTTTTGACAGCCTAGCCAAAAACATTCAGTACTTC
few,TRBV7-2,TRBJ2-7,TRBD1,CASSPQGATRNEQYF,TGTGCCAGCAGCCCACAGGGGGCCACGAGGAACGAGCAGTACTTC
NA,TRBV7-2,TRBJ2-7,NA,CASSSIPNAGEQYF,TGTGCCAGCAGCTCGATACCAAACGCGGGCGAGCAGTACTTC
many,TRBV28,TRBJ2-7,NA,CASSPRRGGDNTQYF,TGTGCCAGCAGCCCCAGAAGGGGCGGGGATAACACCCAGTACTTC
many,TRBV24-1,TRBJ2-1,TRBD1,CATSDSRTGYRNNEQFF,TGTGCCACCAGTGATTCCAGGACAGGGTATAGGAACAATGAGCAGTTCTTC
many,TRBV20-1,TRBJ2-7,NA,CSAREAGHSYEQYF,TGCAGTGCTAGAGAGGCGGGGCACTCCTACGAGCAGTACTTC
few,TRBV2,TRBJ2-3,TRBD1,CATAGTVSTDTQYF,TGTGCCACCGCCGGGACAGTGAGCACAGATACGCAGTATTTT
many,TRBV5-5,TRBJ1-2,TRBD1,CASSLEYSGGYGYTF,TGTGCCAGCAGCTTGGAGTATTCAGGGGGCTATGGCTACACCTTC
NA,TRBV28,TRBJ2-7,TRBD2,CASRLAGLAKQYF,TGTGCCAGCAGACTAGCGGGACTTGCCAAGCAGTACTTC
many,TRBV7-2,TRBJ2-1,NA,CASSPRLVGNEQFF,TGTGCCAGCAGCCCCCGACTAGTCGGAAATGAGCAGTTCTTC
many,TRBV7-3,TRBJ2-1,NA,CASSLSSGNEQFF,TGTGCCAGCAGCTTGAGTTCAGGGAATGAGCAGTTCTTC
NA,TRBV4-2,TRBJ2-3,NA,CASSQVAGDTDTQYF,TGTGCCAGCAGCCAAGTTGCCGGGGACACAGATACGCAGTATTTT
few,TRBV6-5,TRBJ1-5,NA,CASRERGNQPQHF,TGTGCCAGCAGAGAAAGAGGAAATCAGCCCCAGCATTTT
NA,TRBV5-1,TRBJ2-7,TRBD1,CASTPAGTGFDEKYF,TGCGCCAGCACCCCTGCGGGGACAGGGTTCGACGAGAAGTACTTC
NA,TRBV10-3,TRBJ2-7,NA,CAISESHGSGEQYF,TGTGCCATCAGTGAGTCGCATGGGAGCGGCGAGCAGTACTTC
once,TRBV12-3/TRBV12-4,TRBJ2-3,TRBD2,CASSLLAGGPVGDMQYF,TGTGCCAGCAGTTTACTAGCGGGAGGTCCAGTAGGGGATATGCAGTATTTT
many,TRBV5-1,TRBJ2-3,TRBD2,CASHGGGSADTQYF,TGCGCCAGCCATGGAGGCGGGAGCGCAGATACGCAGTATTTT
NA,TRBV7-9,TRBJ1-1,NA,CAGSPQFVNAEAFF,TGTGCCGGCAGCCCCCAGTTCGTTAACGCTGAAGCTTTCTTT
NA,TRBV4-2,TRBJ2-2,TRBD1,CASSSRTGVVTGELFF,TGTGCCAGCAGCTCGCGGACAGGGGTCGTCACCGGGGAGCTGTTTTTT
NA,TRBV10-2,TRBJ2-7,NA,CAGRGLGGTEQYF,TGCGCCGGCAGGGGATTGGGGGGCACCGAGCAGTACTTC
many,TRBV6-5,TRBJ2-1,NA,CASRRDFSSYNEQFF,TGTGCCAGCAGGCGGGACTTCAGCTCCTACAATGAGCAGTTCTTC
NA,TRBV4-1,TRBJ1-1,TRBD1,CASSQHRGQATEAFF,TGCGCCAGCAGCCAACACAGGGGGCAGGCCACTGAAGCTTTCTTT
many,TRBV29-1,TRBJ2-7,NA,CSVDRGMYYEQYF,TGCAGCGTTGACAGAGGGATGTACTACGAGCAGTACTTC
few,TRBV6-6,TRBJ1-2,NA,CASSYGRDGYTF,TGTGCCAGCAGTTATGGCAGGGACGGCTACACCTTC
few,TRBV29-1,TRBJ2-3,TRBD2,CSVGPSGRTDTQYF,TGCAGCGTTGGTCCTAGCGGACGCACAGATACGCAGTATTTT
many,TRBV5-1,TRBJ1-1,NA,CASSLDVGARTEAFF,TGCGCCAGCAGCTTGGACGTGGGGGCGCGTACTGAAGCTTTCTTT
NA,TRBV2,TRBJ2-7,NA,CASSGGVHEQYF,TGTGCCAGCAGTGGGGGTGTTCACGAGCAGTACTTC
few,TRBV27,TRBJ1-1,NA,CASSSFRGNTEAFF,TGTGCCAGCAGTTCTTTCAGGGGAAACACTGAAGCTTTCTTT
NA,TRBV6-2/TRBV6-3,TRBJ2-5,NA,CASTFQETQYF,TGTGCCAGCACTTTTCAAGAGACCCAGTACTTC
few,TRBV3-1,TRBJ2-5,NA,CASSQEGPMGQYF,TGTGCCAGCAGCCAAGAGGGCCCGATGGGGCAGTACTTC
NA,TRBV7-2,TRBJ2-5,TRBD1,CASRVDRAQETQYF,TGTGCCAGCAGGGTTGACAGGGCCCAAGAGACCCAGTACTTC
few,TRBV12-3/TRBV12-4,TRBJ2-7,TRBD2,CASSLGGLFYEQYF,TGTGCCAGCAGTTTGGGGGGGTTGTTCTACGAGCAGTACTTC
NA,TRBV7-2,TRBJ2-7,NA,CASSREVVSGSYEQYF,TGTGCCAGCAGCCGAGAAGTGGTTAGCGGATCCTACGAGCAGTACTTC
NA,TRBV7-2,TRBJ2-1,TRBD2,CASSSWTSGRVRGAQFF,TGTGCCAGCAGCTCCTGGACTAGCGGGAGGGTTAGAGGGGCACAGTTCTTC
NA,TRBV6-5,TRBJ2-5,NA,CASSTGPWGEQYF,TGTGCCAGCAGTACAGGCCCTTGGGGAGAGCAGTACTTC
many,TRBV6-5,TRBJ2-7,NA,CASSSTYRDSYEQYF,TGTGCCAGCAGTTCTACTTACAGGGACTCCTACGAGCAGTACTTC
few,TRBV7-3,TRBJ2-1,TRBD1,CASSSGQGAGNEQFF,TGTGCCAGCTCCTCGGGACAGGGGGCGGGAAATGAGCAGTTCTTC
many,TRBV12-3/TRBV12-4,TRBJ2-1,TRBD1,CASTPGTADEQFF,TGTGCCAGCACCCCCGGGACAGCGGACGAGCAGTTCTTC
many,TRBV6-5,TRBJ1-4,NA,CASSYLGRSNEKLFF,TGTGCCAGCAGTTACTTGGGCAGATCCAATGAAAAACTGTTTTTT
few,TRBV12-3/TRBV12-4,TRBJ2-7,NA,CASSLRGPASESSYEQYF,TGTGCCAGCAGTTTAAGGGGTCCTGCGAGCGAGAGCTCCTACGAGCAGTACTTC
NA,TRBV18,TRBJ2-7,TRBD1,CASSPPTGDGHEQYF,TGTGCCAGCTCACCGCCGACAGGGGACGGACACGAGCAGTACTTC
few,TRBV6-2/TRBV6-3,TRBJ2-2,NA,CATSPSVRELFF,TGTGCCACCTCGCCCTCCGTTCGGGAGCTGTTTTTT
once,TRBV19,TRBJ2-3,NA,CASRVTGQSTDTQYF,TGTGCCAGTAGGGTTACGGGACAAAGCACAGATACGCAGTATTTT
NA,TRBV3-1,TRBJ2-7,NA,CASGPGATYEQYF,TGTGCCAGCGGACCGGGAGCCACCTACGAGCAGTACTTC
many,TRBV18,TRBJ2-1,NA,CASSRGPGYNEQFF,TGTGCCAGCTCACGGGGGCCAGGCTACAATGAGCAGTTCTTC
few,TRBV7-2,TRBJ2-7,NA,CASSHIERPGHEQYF,TGTGCCAGCAGCCATATCGAGCGCCCAGGGCACGAGCAGTACTTC
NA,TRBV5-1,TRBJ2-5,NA,CASSLAAATQETQYF,TGCGCCAGCAGCTTGGCCGCGGCCACCCAAGAGACCCAGTACTTC
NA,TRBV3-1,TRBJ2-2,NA,CASSQEGAGLTVNTGELFF,TGTGCCAGCAGCCAAGAAGGGGCAGGGTTGACTGTAAACACCGGGGAGCTGTTTTTT
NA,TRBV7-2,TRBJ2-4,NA,CASSLDLGGGNIQYF,TGTGCCAGCAGCTTAGACCTGGGAGGCGGAAACATTCAGTACTTC
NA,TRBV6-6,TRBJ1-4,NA,CASRVAANEKLFF,TGTGCCAGCAGAGTCGCCGCTAATGAAAAACTGTTTTTT
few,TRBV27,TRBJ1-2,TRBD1,CASSLGAYRGQDYGYTF,TGTGCCAGCAGTTTAGGGGCGTACAGGGGGCAGGACTATGGCTACACCTTC
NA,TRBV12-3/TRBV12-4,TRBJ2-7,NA,CVSSFRGEQYF,TGTGTCAGCAGTTTTCGGGGCGAGCAGTACTTC